This entry features one T cell receptor beta chain sequence. Antigen specificity is unknown. Here immunoSEQ multiplex PCR was the method, and the copy in TCRdb shows in-frame clones only, minus some. Seen here are 95,000 to 150,000 clones, roughly nine tenths observed once, and the top ten hold around 0.55%. The data belong to a study of OX40 agonist ivuxolimab in advanced cancers. Across the study: With ivuxolimab, an agonistic anti-OX40 (CD134) antibody, patients were treated. Age averaged 60 years (range roughly 23 to 79), and roughly 80% were male.

Regarding the study as a whole: Relatively little clonal expansion, among the lowest observed, appeared in partial responders at 0.1-3.0 mg/kg. Both CD4+ and CD8+ T cell populations in blood had undergone clonal expansion by week 6 at 0.1 to 3.0 mg/kg.

The sequencing here drew on CD4+ or CD8+ T cells sorted from blood, taken in a trial of the OX40 agonist ivuxolimab. The origin of this receptor is an adult with an advanced solid tumor such as melanoma, head and neck, liver or kidney cancer.

CDR3 sequence: CATSRDGDGSPLHF. Here the CDR3 DNA reads TGTGCCACCAGCAGAGACGGGGACGGTTCACCCCTCCACTTT. The V call is TRBV15, the J call TRBJ1-6; D may be TRBD1 (5 bases). CDR3 size: 14 residues. The germline V gene encodes CDR1 LNHNV and CDR2 YYDKDF (reference sequence). Trimming took 0 bases from V and 9 from J, leaving 9 bases between them.